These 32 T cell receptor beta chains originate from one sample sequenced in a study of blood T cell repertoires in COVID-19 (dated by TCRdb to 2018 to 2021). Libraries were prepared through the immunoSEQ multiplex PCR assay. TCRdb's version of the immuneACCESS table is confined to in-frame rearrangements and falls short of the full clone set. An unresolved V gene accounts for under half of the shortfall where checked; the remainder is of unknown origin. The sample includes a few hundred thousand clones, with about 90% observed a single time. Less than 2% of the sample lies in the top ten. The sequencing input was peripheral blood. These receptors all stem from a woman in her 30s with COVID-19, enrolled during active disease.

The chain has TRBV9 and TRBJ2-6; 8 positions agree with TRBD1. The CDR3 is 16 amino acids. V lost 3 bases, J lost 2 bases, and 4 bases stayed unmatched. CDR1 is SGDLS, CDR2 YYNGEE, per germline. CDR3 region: CASSAGTGAGANVLTF. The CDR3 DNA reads TGTGCCAGCAGCGCCGGGACAGGAGCTGGGGCCAACGTCCTGACTTTC.

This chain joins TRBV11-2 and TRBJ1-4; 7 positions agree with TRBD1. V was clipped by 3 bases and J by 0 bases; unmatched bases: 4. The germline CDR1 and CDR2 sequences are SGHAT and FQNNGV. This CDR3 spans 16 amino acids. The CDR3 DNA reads TGTGCCAGCAGCTTGCAACAGGGGTCAACTAATGAAAAACTGTTTTTT. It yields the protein CASSLQQGSTNEKLFF. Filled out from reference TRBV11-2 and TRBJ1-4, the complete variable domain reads EAGVAQSPRYKIIEKRQSVAFWCNPISGHATLYWYQQILGQGPKLLIQFQNNGVVDDSQLPKDRFSAERLKGVDSTLKIQPAKLEDSAVYLCASSLQQGSTNEKLFFGSGTQLSVL.

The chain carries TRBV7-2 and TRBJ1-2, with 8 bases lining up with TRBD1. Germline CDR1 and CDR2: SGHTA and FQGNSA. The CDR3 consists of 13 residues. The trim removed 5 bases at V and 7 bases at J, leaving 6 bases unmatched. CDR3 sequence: CASSPRTGLGYTF. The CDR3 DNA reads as TGTGCCAGCAGCCCGCGGACAGGGCTTGGCTACACCTTC.

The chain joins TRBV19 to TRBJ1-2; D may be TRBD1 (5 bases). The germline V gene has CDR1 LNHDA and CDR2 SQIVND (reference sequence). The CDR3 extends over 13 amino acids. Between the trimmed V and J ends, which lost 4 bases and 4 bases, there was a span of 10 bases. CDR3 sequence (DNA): TGTGCCAGTAGTACCGGACATGTCTATGGCTACACCTTC. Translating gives CASSTGHVYGYTF. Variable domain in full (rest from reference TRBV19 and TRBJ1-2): DGGITQSPKYLFRKEGQNVTLSCEQNLNHDAMYWYRQDPGQGLRLIYYSQIVNDFQKGDIAEGYSVSREKKESFPLTVTSAQKNPTAFYLCASSTGHVYGYTFGSGTRLTVV.

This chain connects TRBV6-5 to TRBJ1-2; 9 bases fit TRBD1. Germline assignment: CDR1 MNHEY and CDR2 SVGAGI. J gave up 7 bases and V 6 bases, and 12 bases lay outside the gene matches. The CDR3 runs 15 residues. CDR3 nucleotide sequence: TGTGCCAGCAGGGGGATGGGACAGGGTAAGAGTGGCTACACCTTC. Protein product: CASRGMGQGKSGYTF.

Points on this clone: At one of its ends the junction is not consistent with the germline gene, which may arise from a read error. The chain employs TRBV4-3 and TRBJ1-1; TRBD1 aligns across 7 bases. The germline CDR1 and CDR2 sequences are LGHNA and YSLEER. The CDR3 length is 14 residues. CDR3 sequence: CASSGTEGNAEAFF. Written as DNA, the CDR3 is TGCGCCAGCAGCGGGACAGAGGGGAACGCTGAAGCTTTCTTT.

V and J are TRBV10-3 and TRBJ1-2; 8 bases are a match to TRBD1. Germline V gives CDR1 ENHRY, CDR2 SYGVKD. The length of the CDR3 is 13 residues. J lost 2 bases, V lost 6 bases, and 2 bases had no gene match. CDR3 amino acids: CAIRDRANYGYTF. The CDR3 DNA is TGTGCCATCAGGGACAGGGCAAACTATGGCTACACCTTC.

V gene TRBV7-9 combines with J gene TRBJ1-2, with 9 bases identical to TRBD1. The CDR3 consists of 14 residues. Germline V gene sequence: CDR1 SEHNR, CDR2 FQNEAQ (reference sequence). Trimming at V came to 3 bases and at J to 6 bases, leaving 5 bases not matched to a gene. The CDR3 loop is CASSFRDRDDGYTF. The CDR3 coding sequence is TGTGCCAGCAGCTTCCGGGACAGGGACGATGGCTACACCTTC. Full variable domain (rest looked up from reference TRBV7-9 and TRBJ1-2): DTGVSQNPRHKITKRGQNVTFRCDPISEHNRLYWYRQTLGQGPEFLTYFQNEAQLEKSRLLSDRFSAERPKGSFSTLEIQRTEQGDSAMYLCASSFRDRDDGYTFGSGTRLTVV.

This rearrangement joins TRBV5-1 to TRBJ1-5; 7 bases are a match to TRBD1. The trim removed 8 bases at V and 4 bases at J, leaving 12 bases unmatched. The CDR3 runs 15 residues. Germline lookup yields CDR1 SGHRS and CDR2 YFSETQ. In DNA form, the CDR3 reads TGCGCCAGAATCCGGGACAGCGGACAAAATCAGCCCCAGCATTTT. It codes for CARIRDSGQNQPQHF.

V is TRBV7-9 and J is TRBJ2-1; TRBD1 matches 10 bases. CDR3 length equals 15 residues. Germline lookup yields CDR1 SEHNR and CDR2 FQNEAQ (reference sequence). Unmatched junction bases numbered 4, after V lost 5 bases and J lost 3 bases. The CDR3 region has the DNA TGTGCCAGCAGCAAGGGACAGGGGATCTACAATGAGCAGTTCTTC. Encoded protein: CASSKGQGIYNEQFF.

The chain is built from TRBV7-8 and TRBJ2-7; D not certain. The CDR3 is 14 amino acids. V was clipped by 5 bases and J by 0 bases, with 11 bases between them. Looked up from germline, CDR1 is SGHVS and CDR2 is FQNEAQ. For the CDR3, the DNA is TGTGCCAGCAGCCTAAGGTACAGCTCCTACGAGCAGTACGTC. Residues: CASSLRYSSYEQYV.

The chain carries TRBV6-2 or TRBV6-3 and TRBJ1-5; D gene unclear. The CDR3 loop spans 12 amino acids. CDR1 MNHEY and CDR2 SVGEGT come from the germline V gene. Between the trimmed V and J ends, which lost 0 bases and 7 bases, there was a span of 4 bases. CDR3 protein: CASSYSGQPQHF. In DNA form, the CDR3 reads TGTGCCAGCAGTTACTCGGGCCAGCCCCAGCATTTT.

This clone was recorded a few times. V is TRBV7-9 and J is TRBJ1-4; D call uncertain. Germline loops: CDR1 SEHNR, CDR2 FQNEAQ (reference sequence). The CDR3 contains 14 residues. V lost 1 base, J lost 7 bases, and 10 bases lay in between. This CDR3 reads CASSLGLSGEKLFF. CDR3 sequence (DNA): TGTGCCAGCAGCTTAGGGCTGTCGGGTGAAAAACTGTTTTTT. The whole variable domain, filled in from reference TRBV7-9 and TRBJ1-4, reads DTGVSQNPRHKITKRGQNVTFRCDPISEHNRLYWYRQTLGQGPEFLTYFQNEAQLEKSRLLSDRFSAERPKGSFSTLEIQRTEQGDSAMYLCASSLGLSGEKLFFGSGTQLSVL.

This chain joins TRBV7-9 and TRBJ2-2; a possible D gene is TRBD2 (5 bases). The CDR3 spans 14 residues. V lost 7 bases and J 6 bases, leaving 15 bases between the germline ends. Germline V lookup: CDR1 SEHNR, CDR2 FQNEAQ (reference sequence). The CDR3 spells CASKREGSAGELFF. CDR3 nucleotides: TGTGCCAGCAAGCGTGAGGGTTCGGCCGGGGAGCTGTTTTTT.

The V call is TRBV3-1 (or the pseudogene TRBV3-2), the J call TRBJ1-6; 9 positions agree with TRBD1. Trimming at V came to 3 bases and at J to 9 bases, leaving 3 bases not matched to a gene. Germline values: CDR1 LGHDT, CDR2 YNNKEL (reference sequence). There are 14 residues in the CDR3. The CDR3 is CASSQGQGSSPLHF. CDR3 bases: TGTGCCAGCAGCCAGGGACAGGGAAGTTCACCCCTCCACTTT.

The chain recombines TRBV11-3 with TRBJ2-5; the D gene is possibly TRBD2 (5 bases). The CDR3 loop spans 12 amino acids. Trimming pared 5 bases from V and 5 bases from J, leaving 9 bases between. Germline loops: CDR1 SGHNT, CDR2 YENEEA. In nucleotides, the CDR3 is TGTGCCAGCAGCCAAGAGCGGGAGACCCAGTACTTC. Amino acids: CASSQERETQYF.

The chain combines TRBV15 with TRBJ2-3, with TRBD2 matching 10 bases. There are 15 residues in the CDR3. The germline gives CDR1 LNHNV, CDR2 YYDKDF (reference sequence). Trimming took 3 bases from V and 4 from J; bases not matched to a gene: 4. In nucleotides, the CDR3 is TGTGCCACCAGCAGTAGCGGGGGGAGCGCAGATACGCAGTATTTT. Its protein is CATSSSGGSADTQYF.

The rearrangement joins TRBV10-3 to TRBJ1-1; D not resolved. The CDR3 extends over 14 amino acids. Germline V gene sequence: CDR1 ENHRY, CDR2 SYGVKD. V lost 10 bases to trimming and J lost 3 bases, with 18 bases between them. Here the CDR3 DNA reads TGTGCCACGGGGAGCGAGGGAGGGTACACTGAAGCTTTCTTT. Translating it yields CATGSEGGYTEAFF.

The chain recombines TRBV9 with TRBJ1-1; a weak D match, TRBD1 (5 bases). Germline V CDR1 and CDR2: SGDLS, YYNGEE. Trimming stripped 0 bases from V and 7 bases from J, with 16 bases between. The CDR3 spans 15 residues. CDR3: CASSVVINGGNEAFF. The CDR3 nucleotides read TGTGCCAGCAGCGTAGTAATTAATGGGGGGAATGAAGCTTTCTTT.

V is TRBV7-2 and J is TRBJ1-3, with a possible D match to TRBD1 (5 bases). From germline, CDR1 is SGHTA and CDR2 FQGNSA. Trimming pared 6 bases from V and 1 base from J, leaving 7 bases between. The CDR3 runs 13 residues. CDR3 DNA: TGTGCCAGCAGGGGGCCTTCTGGAAACACCATATATTTT. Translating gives CASRGPSGNTIYF.

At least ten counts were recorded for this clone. The CDR3, as DNA: TGTGCCAGCAGTTTCGGACTAGCAGGTGAGCAGTTCTTC. Translation gives CASSFGLAGEQFF. The rearrangement joins TRBV12-3 or TRBV12-4 to TRBJ2-1, with 8 bases that match TRBD2. The CDR3 runs 13 residues. Trimming cost V 3 bases and J 9 bases; bases outside gene matches: 4.

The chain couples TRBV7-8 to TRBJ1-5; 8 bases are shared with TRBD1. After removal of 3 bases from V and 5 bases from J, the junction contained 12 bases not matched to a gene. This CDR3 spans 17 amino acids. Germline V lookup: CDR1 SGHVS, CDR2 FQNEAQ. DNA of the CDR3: TGTGCCAGCAGCTTCCGAAGGACAGGGTTGAGGGATCAGCCCCAGCATTTT. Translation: CASSFRRTGLRDQPQHF.

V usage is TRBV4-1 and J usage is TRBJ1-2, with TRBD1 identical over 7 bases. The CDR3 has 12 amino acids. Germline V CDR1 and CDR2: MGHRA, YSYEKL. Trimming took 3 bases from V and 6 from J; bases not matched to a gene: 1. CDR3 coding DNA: TGCGCCAGCAGCCAGGGGACAGATGGCTACACCTTC. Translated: CASSQGTDGYTF.

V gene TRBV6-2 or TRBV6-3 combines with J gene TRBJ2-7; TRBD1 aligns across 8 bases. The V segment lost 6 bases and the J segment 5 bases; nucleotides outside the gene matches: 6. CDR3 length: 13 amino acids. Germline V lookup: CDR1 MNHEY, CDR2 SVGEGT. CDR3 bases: TGTGCCAGCAGCCGACAGGGGATGGACGAGCAGTACTTC. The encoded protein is CASSRQGMDEQYF.

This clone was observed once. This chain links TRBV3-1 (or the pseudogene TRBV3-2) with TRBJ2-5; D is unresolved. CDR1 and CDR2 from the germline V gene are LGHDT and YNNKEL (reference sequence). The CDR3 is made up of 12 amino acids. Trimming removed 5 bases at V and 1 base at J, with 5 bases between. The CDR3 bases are TGTGCCAGCAGCGGCCCCCAAGAGACCCAGTACTTC. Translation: CASSGPQETQYF.

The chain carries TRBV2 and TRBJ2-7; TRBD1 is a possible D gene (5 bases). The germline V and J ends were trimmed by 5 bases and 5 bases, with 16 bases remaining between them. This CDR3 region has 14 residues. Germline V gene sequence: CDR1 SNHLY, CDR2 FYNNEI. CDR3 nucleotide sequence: TGTGCCAGCAGTCCCCCCACATCACAGGACGAGCAGTACTTC. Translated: CASSPPTSQDEQYF.

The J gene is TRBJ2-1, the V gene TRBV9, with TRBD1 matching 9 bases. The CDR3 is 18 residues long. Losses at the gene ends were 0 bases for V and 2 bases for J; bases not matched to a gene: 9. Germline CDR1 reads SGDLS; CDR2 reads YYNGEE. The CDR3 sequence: CASSVAVAGTGTYNEQFF. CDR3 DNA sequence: TGTGCCAGCAGCGTAGCTGTGGCCGGGACAGGGACCTACAATGAGCAGTTCTTC.

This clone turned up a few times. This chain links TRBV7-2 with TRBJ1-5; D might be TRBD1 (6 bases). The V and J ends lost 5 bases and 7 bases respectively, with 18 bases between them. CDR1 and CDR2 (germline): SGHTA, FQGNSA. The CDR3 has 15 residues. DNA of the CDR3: TGTGCCAGCAGCAAAGAGGGCAGGGGAGTGCAGCCCCAGCATTTT. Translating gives CASSKEGRGVQPQHF.

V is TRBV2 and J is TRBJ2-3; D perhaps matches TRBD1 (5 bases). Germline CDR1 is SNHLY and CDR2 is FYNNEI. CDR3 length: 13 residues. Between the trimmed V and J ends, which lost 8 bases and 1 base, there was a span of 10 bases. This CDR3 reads CASQSRGTDTQYF. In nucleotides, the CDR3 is TGTGCCAGCCAGAGCAGGGGCACAGATACGCAGTATTTT.

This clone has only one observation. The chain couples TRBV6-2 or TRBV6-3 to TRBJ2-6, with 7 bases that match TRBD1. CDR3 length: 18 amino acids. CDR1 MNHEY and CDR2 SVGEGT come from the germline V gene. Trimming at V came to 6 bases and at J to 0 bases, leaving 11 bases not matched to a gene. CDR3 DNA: TGTGCCAGCAGCTTCGCGACAGGGACCCGCTCTGGGGCCAACGTCCTGACTTTC. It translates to CASSFATGTRSGANVLTF.

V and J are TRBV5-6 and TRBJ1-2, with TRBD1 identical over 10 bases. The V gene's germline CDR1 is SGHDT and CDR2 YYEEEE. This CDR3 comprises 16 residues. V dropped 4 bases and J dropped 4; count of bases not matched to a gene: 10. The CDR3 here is CASSMRSGTGVYGYTF. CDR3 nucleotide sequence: TGTGCCAGCAGCATGCGATCCGGGACAGGGGTCTATGGCTACACCTTC.

Here the CDR3 reads CASSSSVRLSSYEQYF. CDR3 DNA sequence: TGTGCCAGCAGCTCCTCGGTCAGGCTTAGCTCCTACGAGCAGTACTTC. The chain employs TRBV11-2 and TRBJ2-7; D gene uncertain. The germline gives CDR1 SGHAT, CDR2 FQNNGV. Trimming left V 4 bases short and J 0 bases short, with 16 bases between. The CDR3 has 16 residues.